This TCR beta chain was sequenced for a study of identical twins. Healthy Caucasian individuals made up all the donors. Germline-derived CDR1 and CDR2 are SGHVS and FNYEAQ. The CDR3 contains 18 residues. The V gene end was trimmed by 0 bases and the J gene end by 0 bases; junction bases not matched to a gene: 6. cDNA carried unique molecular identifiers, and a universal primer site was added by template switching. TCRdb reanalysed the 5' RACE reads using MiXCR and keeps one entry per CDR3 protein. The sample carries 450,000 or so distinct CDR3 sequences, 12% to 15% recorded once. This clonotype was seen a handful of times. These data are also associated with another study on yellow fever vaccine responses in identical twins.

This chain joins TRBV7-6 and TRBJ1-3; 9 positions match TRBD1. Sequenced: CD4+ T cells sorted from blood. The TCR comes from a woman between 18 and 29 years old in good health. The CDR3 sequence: CASSLAPGQGLSGNTIYF. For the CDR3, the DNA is TGTGCCAGCAGCTTAGCCCCCGGACAGGGGCTCTCTGGAAACACCATATATTTT.